These 26 T cell receptor beta chains were sequenced from one sample in a study of cytomegalovirus exposure and HLA in healthy donors. PCR amplification relied on 60 Vbeta primers (plus 13 Jbeta primers). Sequencing was performed with immunoSEQ multiplex PCR; in TCRdb, only in-frame clones are kept and a portion is missing. This table has 160,000 or so clones, approximately 82% appearing once. The source material was PBMCs. All receptors derive from a male donor in good health and CMV-seronegative.

Remarks on this clone: The junction does not match germline at one end; this may be a read error. The gene calls are TRBV11-2 and TRBJ1-5, with D possibly being TRBD1 (5 bases). CDR1 SGHAT and CDR2 FQNNGV come from the germline V gene. This CDR3 spans 15 amino acids. CDR3 region: CTSSGGSGGPQPQHF. CDR3 nucleotide sequence: TGTACCAGCAGCGGGGGGTCGGGAGGGCCACAGCCCCAGCATTTT.

The chain has TRBV5-6 and TRBJ2-7, with a possible D match to TRBD1 (6 bases). Germline values: CDR1 SGHDT, CDR2 YYEEEE. The CDR3 consists of 12 residues. Trimming left V 4 bases short and J 3 bases short, with 8 bases between. The CDR3 nucleotides read TGTGCCAGCAGCCAGACAGGCTACGAGCAGTACTTC. Protein: CASSQTGYEQYF.

The V and J genes are TRBV15 and TRBJ2-7; D is possibly TRBD1 (5 bases). The CDR3 runs to 12 residues. Germline-derived CDR1 and CDR2 are LNHNV and YYDKDF (reference sequence). V dropped 11 bases and J dropped 5 bases, with 16 bases sitting between them. CDR3 nucleotides: TGTGCCTCCTCTTATTTAGGGGACGAGCAGTACTTC. This codes for CASSYLGDEQYF.

The rearrangement joins TRBV5-6 to TRBJ1-1; TRBD1 matches at 11 bases. The CDR3 has 15 amino acids. The V gene's germline CDR1 is SGHDT and CDR2 YYEEEE. Unmatched junction bases numbered 1, after V lost 3 bases and J lost 0 bases. The CDR3 here is CASSWTGGMNTEAFF. In DNA form, the CDR3 reads TGTGCCAGCAGCTGGACAGGGGGCATGAACACTGAAGCTTTCTTT.

The genes are TRBV13 and TRBJ1-3; D remains unclear. The CDR3 has 16 residues. Trimming left V 0 bases short and J 0 bases short, with 9 bases between. CDR1 PRHDT and CDR2 FYEKMQ come from the germline V gene (reference sequence). DNA for the CDR3: TGTGCCAGCAGCTTAGGACAGTTTCGCTCTGGAAACACCATATATTTT. Its protein is CASSLGQFRSGNTIYF.

The J gene is TRBJ2-7, the V gene TRBV19; D is possibly TRBD2 (6 bases). Germline assignment: CDR1 LNHDA and CDR2 SQIVND (reference sequence). Trimming took off 3 bases at V and 3 bases at J, with 9 bases between the two ends. This CDR3 comprises 13 residues. The CDR3 region has the DNA TGTGCCAGTAGTATCGGGGACTTCTACGAGCAGTACTTC. It encodes CASSIGDFYEQYF.

On this clone: The sample has other DNA sequences that encode this CDR3 too. The CDR3, as DNA: TGTGCCAGCAGCCAAGCAACAGGGGGACTCACTGAAGCTTTCTTT. Its protein product is CASSQATGGLTEAFF. This sequence joins TRBV4-2 and TRBJ1-1, with 8 positions matching TRBD1. The CDR3 contains 15 residues. From germline, CDR1 is LGHNA and CDR2 YNFKEQ. J gave up 4 bases and V 1 base, and 5 bases lay outside the gene matches.

The chain uses TRBV4-2 and TRBJ2-1; 7 nucleotides align to TRBD2. The V gene end was trimmed by 1 base and the J gene end by 3 bases; junction bases not matched to a gene: 6. Germline CDR1 reads LGHNA; CDR2 reads YNFKEQ. The length of the CDR3 is 16 residues. CDR3 DNA: TGTGCCAGCAGCCAAGGGTTGAGCGGGGACTACAATGAGCAGTTCTTC. Its protein product is CASSQGLSGDYNEQFF.

The chain uses TRBV5-5 and TRBJ1-2; TRBD1 agrees at 10 bases. Per the germline V gene, CDR1 is SGHKS and CDR2 is YYEKEE (reference sequence). Losses at the gene ends were 0 bases for V and 4 bases for J; bases not matched to a gene: 3. This CDR3 contains 15 residues. DNA of the CDR3: TGTGCCAGCAGCTTGGCGGACAGGGGGTCCTATGGCTACACCTTC. This translates into CASSLADRGSYGYTF.

In this sample, this clone turned up a few times. The chain recombines TRBV6-1 with TRBJ2-1, with D maybe TRBD2 (6 bases). Germline assignment: CDR1 MNHNS and CDR2 SASEGT. V lost 10 bases and J 6 bases, leaving 22 bases between the germline ends. CDR3 length equals 15 residues. The CDR3: CATEYSGGVGNEQFF. The CDR3 DNA follows: TGTGCCACCGAGTATAGCGGAGGAGTGGGCAATGAGCAGTTCTTC.

CDR3 sequence reads: CASRMSGVNTGELFF. The CDR3 DNA is TGTGCCAGTAGGATGAGCGGGGTGAACACCGGGGAGCTGTTTTTT. The V call is TRBV19, the J call TRBJ2-2, with TRBD2 matching 7 bases. J gave up 1 base and V 6 bases, and 5 bases lay outside the gene matches. CDR3 size: 15 residues. The germline V gene has CDR1 LNHDA and CDR2 SQIVND (reference sequence).

The chain employs TRBV7-2 and TRBJ2-1; D remains unclear. The CDR3 is made up of 16 amino acids. V was clipped by 5 bases and J by 6 bases, with 20 bases between them. The germline CDR1 and CDR2 sequences are SGHTA and FQGNSA. CDR3 sequence reads: CASSQAPVLPPNEQFF. CDR3 nucleotides: TGTGCCAGCAGCCAGGCCCCGGTCCTACCCCCCAATGAGCAGTTCTTC.

The CDR3 DNA reads as TGTGCCAGCAGGGACCCTAGCGGGAGTGGCTACGAGCAGTACTTC. This codes for CASRDPSGSGYEQYF. The chain recombines TRBV6-5 with TRBJ2-7; 10 nucleotides agree with TRBD2. Germline V lookup: CDR1 MNHEY, CDR2 SVGAGI. The junction had 8 bases not matched to a gene; V was cut back by 6 bases and J by 3 bases. The CDR3 length is 15 residues.

This sequence joins TRBV4-1 and TRBJ2-1; weak D call: TRBD2 (6 bases). V lost 0 bases, J lost 7 bases, and 16 bases lay in between. The CDR3 has 16 amino acids. CDR1 and CDR2 (germline): MGHRA, YSYEKL. This CDR3 reads CASSQEGLALRNEQFF. CDR3 nucleotides: TGCGCCAGCAGCCAAGAAGGCCTAGCGTTACGGAATGAGCAGTTCTTC.

This clone was recorded a few times. V is TRBV18 and J is TRBJ1-1, with TRBD1 matching over 9 bases. V dropped 4 bases and J dropped 4; count of bases not matched to a gene: 1. The germline V gene encodes CDR1 KGHSH and CDR2 LQKENI. CDR3 length: 13 amino acids. CDR3: CASSRDRATEAFF. The CDR3 DNA reads TGTGCCAGCTCACGGGACAGGGCCACTGAAGCTTTCTTT.

This clone was found a few times. The chain has TRBV30 and TRBJ1-3; 8 nucleotides match TRBD1. The CDR3 sequence is 13 residues long. V lost 4 bases to trimming and J lost 3 bases; unmatched junction nucleotides: 2. From germline, CDR1 is GTSNPN and CDR2 SVGIG (reference sequence). The chain's CDR3 is CAWTGGYGNTIYF. CDR3 bases: TGTGCCTGGACAGGGGGCTATGGAAACACCATATATTTT.

This rearrangement joins TRBV2 to TRBJ2-7, with 11 positions matching TRBD1. Germline-derived CDR1 and CDR2 are SNHLY and FYNNEI. Germline trimming cut 5 bases from V and 5 bases from J; bases unmatched to any gene: 8. The CDR3 has 15 amino acids. The CDR3 DNA is TGTGCCAGCAGTACCCAGGGACAGGGGGAGGACGAGCAGTACTTC. It is translated as CASSTQGQGEDEQYF.

The genes are TRBV28 and TRBJ1-2, with TRBD1 identical over 10 bases. The CDR3 has 14 amino acids. The germline V gene has CDR1 MDHEN and CDR2 SYDVKM. Germline trimming cut 5 bases from V and 8 bases from J; bases unmatched to any gene: 8. CDR3 in DNA: TGTGCCAGCAGTGGCGGACAGGGGGTCGGAGGCTACACCTTC. Protein: CASSGGQGVGGYTF.

V is TRBV28 and J is TRBJ1-3; 7 nucleotides match TRBD1. The V segment lost 8 bases and the J segment 0 bases; nucleotides outside the gene matches: 16. This CDR3 is 18 amino acids long. CDR1 MDHEN and CDR2 SYDVKM come from the germline V gene. The CDR3 loop is CASSLTGAQLSSGNTIYF. The DNA for the CDR3 is TGTGCCAGCTCACTTACAGGGGCCCAACTTTCCTCTGGAAACACCATATATTTT.

There are a few counts of this clone. J is TRBJ2-7 and V is TRBV4-2; tentatively, D is TRBD1 (6 bases). Germline CDR1 is LGHNA and CDR2 is YNFKEQ. Trimming removed 2 bases at V and 4 bases at J, with 9 bases between. The CDR3 runs to 13 residues. In DNA, the CDR3 is TGTGCCAGCAGCCAAACAACAGGGTACGAGCAGTACTTC. This gives the protein CASSQTTGYEQYF.

The J gene is TRBJ2-1, the V gene TRBV11-3, with D possibly TRBD2 on 5 matching bases. Per germline, CDR1 SGHNT and CDR2 YENEEA. Trimming removed 4 bases at V and 4 bases at J, with 14 bases between. The length of the CDR3 is 15 residues. CDR3 coding DNA: TGTGCCAGCAGCTCGGACTCTTATCCGTACAATGAGCAGTTCTTC. Translated: CASSSDSYPYNEQFF.

CDR3: CASSASPGQGGEQYF. The CDR3 region has the DNA TGTGCCAGCAGCGCCAGCCCCGGGCAGGGAGGTGAGCAGTACTTC. V gene TRBV11-3 combines with J gene TRBJ2-7; D perhaps matches TRBD2 (6 bases). Germline V gene lookup returns CDR1 SGHNT and CDR2 YENEEA. The CDR3 covers 15 residues. Trimming cost V 5 bases and J 7 bases, with 21 bases left between them.

This chain joins TRBV6-6 and TRBJ2-3; TRBD2 aligns across 13 bases. The CDR3 extends over 16 amino acids. CDR1 MNHNY and CDR2 SVGAGI come from the germline V gene (reference sequence). V shed 6 bases, J shed 0 bases, and the junction held 3 bases outside the gene matches. For the CDR3, the DNA is TGTGCCAGCAGGACGACTAGCGGGGGGAGCACAGATACGCAGTATTTT. Its translation: CASRTTSGGSTDTQYF.

The chain links TRBV16 to TRBJ1-2; D gene ambiguous. Trimming left V 0 bases short and J 10 bases short, with 9 bases between. Germline V gene data show CDR1 as KGHSY and CDR2 as FQNENV. The CDR3 extends over 12 amino acids. DNA of the CDR3: TGTGCCAGCAGCCAATCCGAGAGGTTCTACACCTTC. Protein sequence: CASSQSERFYTF.

V is TRBV9 and J is TRBJ2-3; 10 bases align to TRBD1. V shed 4 bases and J 2 bases; nucleotides not matched to a gene: 10. Germline CDR1 is SGDLS and CDR2 is YYNGEE. The CDR3 runs 17 residues. For the CDR3, the DNA is TGTGCCAGCAGCCTAAGAGGGACAGGGGATTTCACAGATACGCAGTATTTT. It translates to CASSLRGTGDFTDTQYF.

This clone was counted only a few times. The chain uses TRBV6-5 and TRBJ1-1; weak D call: TRBD1 (6 bases). CDR3 size: 15 residues. Germline V lookup: CDR1 MNHEY, CDR2 SVGAGI. The ends were cut back, 5 bases at V and 0 bases at J, with 13 bases in the middle. CDR3 in amino acids: CASSIRGLLNTEAFF. CDR3 DNA sequence: TGTGCCAGCAGTATCAGGGGTTTGCTGAACACTGAAGCTTTCTTT.